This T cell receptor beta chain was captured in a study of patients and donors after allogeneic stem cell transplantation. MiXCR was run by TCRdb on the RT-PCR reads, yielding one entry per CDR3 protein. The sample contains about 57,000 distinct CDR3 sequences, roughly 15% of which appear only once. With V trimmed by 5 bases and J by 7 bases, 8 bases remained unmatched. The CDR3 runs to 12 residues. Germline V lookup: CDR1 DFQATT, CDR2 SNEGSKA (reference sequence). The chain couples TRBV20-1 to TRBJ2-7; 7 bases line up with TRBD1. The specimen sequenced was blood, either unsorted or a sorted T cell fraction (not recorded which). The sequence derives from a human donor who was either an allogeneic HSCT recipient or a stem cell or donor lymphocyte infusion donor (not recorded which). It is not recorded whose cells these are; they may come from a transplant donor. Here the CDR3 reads CSASPGQKEQYF. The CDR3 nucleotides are TGCAGTGCTTCGCCGGGACAGAAGGAGCAGTACTTC.